These T cell receptor beta chains were read from a single sample in a study of T cells in Graves' hyperthyroidism and ophthalmopathy. TCRdb processed the multiplex PCR reads anew with MiXCR; each CDR3 protein has one entry. Seen here are about 520,000 distinct CDR3 sequences, approximately 25% observed once, and the top ten hold about 11%. Material: blood. These receptors were collected from a woman aged 25 to 39 with Graves' ophthalmopathy. Both conserved end residues are part of each CDR3. The order of the fields is V gene, D gene, clone size, J gene, CDR3 protein, CDR3 DNA. D genes are given only for firm matches. Size is omitted from some rows. Given values are once, few, many or a class for expanded clones.

V gene: TRBV3-1
D gene: NA
clone size: many
J gene: TRBJ1-2
CDR3 protein: CASSHRTGWVAVYGYTF
CDR3 DNA: TGTGCCAGCAGCCACCGAACGGGGTGGGTGGCAGTCTATGGCTACACCTTC

V gene: TRBV2
D gene: NA
clone size: NA
J gene: TRBJ2-5
CDR3 protein: CASSVGGPQETQYF
CDR3 DNA: TGTGCCAGCAGTGTGGGGGGCCCACAAGAGACCCAGTACTTC

V gene: TRBV19
D gene: TRBD1
clone size: many
J gene: TRBJ1-1
CDR3 protein: CATSNRGGTEAFF
CDR3 DNA: TGTGCCACATCTAACAGGGGAGGCACTGAAGCTTTCTTT

V gene: TRBV27
D gene: NA
clone size: NA
J gene: TRBJ2-2
CDR3 protein: CASRNPTGSNTGELFF
CDR3 DNA: TGTGCCAGCAGAAACCCCACAGGGTCGAACACCGGGGAGCTGTTTTTT

V gene: TRBV6-1
D gene: NA
clone size: many
J gene: TRBJ1-1
CDR3 protein: CASSGLILEAFF
CDR3 DNA: TGTGCCAGCAGTGGACTGATACTCGAAGCTTTCTTT

V gene: TRBV6-1
D gene: NA
clone size: many
J gene: TRBJ1-1
CDR3 protein: CASSELEGDTEAFF
CDR3 DNA: TGTGCCAGCAGTGAACTTGAAGGGGACACTGAAGCTTTCTTT

V gene: TRBV10-3
D gene: NA
clone size: many
J gene: TRBJ1-2
CDR3 protein: CATYEPQLGYGYTF
CDR3 DNA: TGTGCCACCTACGAACCCCAACTCGGGTATGGCTACACCTTC

V gene: TRBV7-2
D gene: NA
clone size: NA
J gene: TRBJ1-3
CDR3 protein: CASSLAAGNSGNTIYF
CDR3 DNA: TGTGCCAGCAGCTTAGCGGCAGGGAACTCTGGAAACACCATATATTTT

V gene: TRBV11-2
D gene: TRBD1
clone size: many
J gene: TRBJ2-2
CDR3 protein: CASSLQGSSTGELFF
CDR3 DNA: TGTGCCAGCAGCCTACAGGGGTCGAGCACCGGGGAGCTGTTTTTT

V gene: TRBV19
D gene: TRBD2
clone size: many
J gene: TRBJ2-7
CDR3 protein: CASSTPWGTIPYEQYF
CDR3 DNA: TGTGCCAGTAGTACGCCATGGGGGACTATTCCCTACGAGCAGTACTTC

V gene: TRBV28
D gene: NA
clone size: NA
J gene: TRBJ2-2
CDR3 protein: CASSPGTLIFIGELCF
CDR3 DNA: TGTGCCAGCAGTCCCGGGACCCTCATTTTCATCGGGGAGCTGTGTTTT

V gene: TRBV7-8
D gene: NA
clone size: many
J gene: TRBJ1-2
CDR3 protein: CASSPGTWANYGYTF
CDR3 DNA: TGTGCCAGCAGCCCGGGGACGTGGGCTAACTATGGCTACACCTTC

V gene: TRBV7-2
D gene: NA
clone size: many
J gene: TRBJ2-7
CDR3 protein: CASSFGGLSSYEQYF
CDR3 DNA: TGTGCCAGCAGCTTCGGCGGTTTGAGCTCCTACGAGCAGTACTTC

V gene: TRBV4-3
D gene: NA
clone size: many
J gene: TRBJ2-2
CDR3 protein: CASSQDLYTGELFF
CDR3 DNA: TGCGCCAGCAGCCAAGATCTGTACACCGGGGAGCTGTTTTTT

V gene: TRBV7-2
D gene: NA
clone size: many
J gene: TRBJ2-5
CDR3 protein: CASSPMSLETQYF
CDR3 DNA: TGTGCCAGCAGCCCCATGTCCTTAGAGACCCAGTACTTC

V gene: TRBV6-1
D gene: NA
clone size: few
J gene: TRBJ1-1
CDR3 protein: CASSTTLMNTEAFF
CDR3 DNA: TGTGCCAGCAGTACGACACTCATGAACACTGAAGCTTTCTTT

V gene: TRBV20-1
D gene: NA
clone size: many
J gene: TRBJ1-1
CDR3 protein: CSASSPTANTEAFF
CDR3 DNA: TGCAGTGCTAGCTCTCCGACAGCGAACACTGAAGCTTTCTTT

V gene: TRBV7-8
D gene: TRBD2
clone size: NA
J gene: TRBJ2-5
CDR3 protein: CASSLGRTSGIQETQYF
CDR3 DNA: TGTGCCAGCAGCTTAGGCCGGACTAGCGGAATTCAAGAGACCCAGTACTTC

V gene: TRBV27
D gene: NA
clone size: NA
J gene: TRBJ1-6
CDR3 protein: CASSLETWSPLHF
CDR3 DNA: TGTGCCAGCAGCCTCGAGACGTGGTCACCCCTCCACTTT

V gene: TRBV4-3
D gene: NA
clone size: many
J gene: TRBJ1-1
CDR3 protein: CASSQVYRGTEAFF
CDR3 DNA: TGCGCCAGCAGCCAAGTTTACCGGGGTACTGAAGCTTTCTTT

V gene: TRBV10-3
D gene: TRBD1
clone size: many
J gene: TRBJ1-5
CDR3 protein: CAISAGQGANQPQHF
CDR3 DNA: TGTGCCATCAGTGCGGGACAGGGGGCCAATCAGCCCCAGCATTTT

V gene: TRBV30
D gene: TRBD1
clone size: NA
J gene: TRBJ1-5
CDR3 protein: CAWETGGLVGSNQPQHF
CDR3 DNA: TGTGCCTGGGAAACAGGGGGCCTCGTAGGAAGCAATCAGCCCCAGCATTTT

V gene: TRBV2
D gene: NA
clone size: NA
J gene: TRBJ1-2
CDR3 protein: CASRSQGHYGYTF
CDR3 DNA: TGTGCCAGCAGATCGCAGGGACACTATGGCTACACCTTC

V gene: TRBV10-3
D gene: TRBD1
clone size: few
J gene: TRBJ2-2
CDR3 protein: CAISDGQGAAGELFF
CDR3 DNA: TGTGCCATCAGTGATGGACAGGGGGCGGCCGGGGAGCTGTTTTTT

V gene: TRBV6-1
D gene: NA
clone size: NA
J gene: TRBJ1-1
CDR3 protein: CASSEPGMGNTEAFF
CDR3 DNA: TGTGCCAGCAGTGAACCGGGCATGGGGAACACTGAAGCTTTCTTT

V gene: TRBV6-5
D gene: NA
clone size: many
J gene: TRBJ2-2
CDR3 protein: CASSYSATGELFF
CDR3 DNA: TGTGCCAGCAGTTACTCCGCCACCGGGGAGCTGTTTTTT

V gene: TRBV27
D gene: NA
clone size: many
J gene: TRBJ1-2
CDR3 protein: CASSLTAHEGYTF
CDR3 DNA: TGTGCCAGCAGTTTGACGGCACACGAGGGCTACACCTTC

V gene: TRBV19
D gene: TRBD1
clone size: NA
J gene: TRBJ1-5
CDR3 protein: CASVDRAHEAQHF
CDR3 DNA: TGTGCCAGTGTTGACAGGGCCCATGAGGCCCAGCATTTT

V gene: TRBV6-2/TRBV6-3
D gene: NA
clone size: many
J gene: TRBJ1-1
CDR3 protein: CASSPDGPGAFF
CDR3 DNA: TGTGCCAGCAGCCCCGATGGGCCGGGAGCTTTCTTT

V gene: TRBV27
D gene: NA
clone size: many
J gene: TRBJ1-2
CDR3 protein: CASSKRPQADGYTF
CDR3 DNA: TGTGCCAGCAGCAAGCGGCCCCAAGCGGATGGCTACACCTTC

V gene: TRBV14
D gene: NA
clone size: many
J gene: TRBJ2-2
CDR3 protein: CASSQGPVITGELFF
CDR3 DNA: TGTGCCAGCAGCCAAGGTCCGGTGATCACCGGGGAGCTGTTTTTT

V gene: TRBV12-5
D gene: NA
clone size: NA
J gene: TRBJ2-7
CDR3 protein: CASGLVLTSSPDEQYF
CDR3 DNA: TGTGCTAGTGGTTTGGTCCTAACTAGCTCCCCCGACGAGCAGTACTTC

V gene: TRBV6-1
D gene: NA
clone size: many
J gene: TRBJ2-7
CDR3 protein: CASSEVDSLSYEQYF
CDR3 DNA: TGTGCCAGCAGTGAAGTTGATAGCTTGTCCTACGAGCAGTACTTC

V gene: TRBV27
D gene: NA
clone size: many
J gene: TRBJ1-1
CDR3 protein: CASLDTEGPEAFF
CDR3 DNA: TGTGCCAGCTTGGACACAGAGGGCCCTGAAGCTTTCTTT

V gene: TRBV5-1
D gene: NA
clone size: many
J gene: TRBJ2-5
CDR3 protein: CASTSDRRETQYF
CDR3 DNA: TGCGCCAGCACCTCGGACAGACGGGAGACCCAGTACTTC

V gene: TRBV11-1
D gene: NA
clone size: NA
J gene: TRBJ2-7
CDR3 protein: CASSSAGVYEQYF
CDR3 DNA: TGTGCCAGCAGCTCAGCAGGGGTCTACGAGCAGTACTTC

V gene: TRBV12-3/TRBV12-4
D gene: NA
clone size: NA
J gene: TRBJ2-2
CDR3 protein: CASGRVRELFF
CDR3 DNA: TGTGCCAGCGGCAGGGTGCGGGAGCTGTTTTTT

V gene: TRBV27
D gene: TRBD1
clone size: many
J gene: TRBJ1-1
CDR3 protein: CADRQGGRTEAFF
CDR3 DNA: TGTGCCGACCGACAGGGTGGGCGCACTGAAGCTTTCTTT

V gene: TRBV20-1
D gene: TRBD2
clone size: once
J gene: TRBJ2-5
CDR3 protein: CSARDIAGIQETQYF
CDR3 DNA: TGCAGTGCTAGAGATATAGCGGGGATCCAAGAGACCCAGTACTTC

V gene: TRBV11-2
D gene: NA
clone size: NA
J gene: TRBJ1-1
CDR3 protein: CASSFTSSPGTEAFF
CDR3 DNA: TGTGCCAGCAGCTTCACGAGTAGTCCTGGCACTGAAGCTTTCTTT

V gene: TRBV4-1
D gene: TRBD2
clone size: NA
J gene: TRBJ2-5
CDR3 protein: CASSLTASGSSAGETQYF
CDR3 DNA: TGCGCCAGCAGCCTTACGGCTAGCGGGAGTAGCGCGGGGGAGACCCAGTACTTC

V gene: TRBV5-1
D gene: NA
clone size: few
J gene: TRBJ1-6
CDR3 protein: CASRLAREGSPLHF
CDR3 DNA: TGCGCCAGCAGACTTGCCAGGGAGGGGTCACCCCTCCACTTT

V gene: TRBV6-1
D gene: NA
clone size: NA
J gene: TRBJ1-1
CDR3 protein: CASTLTVGGTDAFF
CDR3 DNA: TGTGCCAGCACCCTGACAGTGGGAGGGACTGATGCTTTCTTT

V gene: TRBV19
D gene: TRBD1
clone size: few
J gene: TRBJ2-7
CDR3 protein: CASSPTTGLAYEQYF
CDR3 DNA: TGTGCCAGTAGCCCCACGACAGGGCTGGCCTACGAGCAGTACTTC

V gene: TRBV28
D gene: NA
clone size: few
J gene: TRBJ2-5
CDR3 protein: CASSQRGAVSETQYF
CDR3 DNA: TGTGCCAGCTCCCAACGGGGGGCGGTTTCGGAGACCCAGTACTTC

V gene: TRBV28
D gene: NA
clone size: few
J gene: TRBJ2-6
CDR3 protein: CASGSPGRSGANVLTF
CDR3 DNA: TGTGCCAGCGGGAGCCCCGGGCGGTCTGGGGCCAACGTCCTGACTTTC

V gene: TRBV29-1
D gene: TRBD1
clone size: many
J gene: TRBJ2-7
CDR3 protein: CSVRDRVYEQYF
CDR3 DNA: TGCAGCGTCCGGGACAGGGTCTACGAGCAGTACTTC

V gene: TRBV6-1
D gene: NA
clone size: NA
J gene: TRBJ1-5
CDR3 protein: CASRPTVTSNQPQHF
CDR3 DNA: TGTGCCAGCAGACCCACAGTGACTAGCAATCAGCCTCAGCATTTT

V gene: TRBV29-1
D gene: TRBD1
clone size: NA
J gene: TRBJ2-7
CDR3 protein: CSVTGGAGYEQYF
CDR3 DNA: TGCAGCGTGACAGGGGGCGCGGGTTACGAGCAGTACTTC

V gene: TRBV4-1
D gene: NA
clone size: many
J gene: TRBJ1-2
CDR3 protein: CASSQVAQGLYYGYTF
CDR3 DNA: TGCGCCAGCAGCCAGGTTGCGCAGGGGTTGTACTATGGCTACACCTTC

V gene: TRBV7-8
D gene: NA
clone size: few
J gene: TRBJ1-1
CDR3 protein: CASSPYSPGTEAFF
CDR3 DNA: TGTGCCAGCAGCCCCTACAGCCCGGGGACTGAAGCTTTCTTT

V gene: TRBV6-1
D gene: NA
clone size: many
J gene: TRBJ2-7
CDR3 protein: CASSEEWGPNYEQYF
CDR3 DNA: TGTGCCAGCAGTGAAGAGTGGGGCCCCAACTACGAGCAGTACTTC

V gene: TRBV20-1
D gene: TRBD1
clone size: many
J gene: TRBJ1-5
CDR3 protein: CSARDWQGDLYQPQHF
CDR3 DNA: TGCAGTGCTAGAGATTGGCAGGGGGACTTATATCAGCCCCAGCATTTT

V gene: TRBV27
D gene: NA
clone size: many
J gene: TRBJ1-2
CDR3 protein: CASSSGNDYGYTF
CDR3 DNA: TGTGCCAGCAGCTCGGGAAACGACTATGGCTACACCTTC